This T cell receptor beta chain derives from a study of pediatric ulcerative colitis. Findings and limits, study-wide: Ulcerative colitis patients shared more blood-rectal clones than controls. Repertoires came from total lymphocyte DNA, so rare subsets like regulatory T cells may be missed.

This clone is a singleton in its sample. Its target is unknown. The assay was immunoSEQ multiplex PCR, and TCRdb's table has in-frame clones only and misses some. The sample holds 55,000 to 65,000 clones, about 80% seen once. Germline CDR1 and CDR2: MNHNY and SVGAGI (reference sequence). V lost 0 bases and J 3 bases, leaving 12 bases between the germline ends. There are 16 residues in the CDR3. The sample comprised blood. The TCR comes from a boy between 10 and 17 years old with moderate ulcerative colitis. The rearrangement uses TRBV6-6 and TRBJ1-5, with D perhaps TRBD1 (5 bases). CDR3 sequence reads: CASSYSEAGTNQPQHF. The CDR3 DNA reads as TGTGCCAGCAGTTACTCAGAGGCCGGGACCAATCAGCCCCAGCATTTT.